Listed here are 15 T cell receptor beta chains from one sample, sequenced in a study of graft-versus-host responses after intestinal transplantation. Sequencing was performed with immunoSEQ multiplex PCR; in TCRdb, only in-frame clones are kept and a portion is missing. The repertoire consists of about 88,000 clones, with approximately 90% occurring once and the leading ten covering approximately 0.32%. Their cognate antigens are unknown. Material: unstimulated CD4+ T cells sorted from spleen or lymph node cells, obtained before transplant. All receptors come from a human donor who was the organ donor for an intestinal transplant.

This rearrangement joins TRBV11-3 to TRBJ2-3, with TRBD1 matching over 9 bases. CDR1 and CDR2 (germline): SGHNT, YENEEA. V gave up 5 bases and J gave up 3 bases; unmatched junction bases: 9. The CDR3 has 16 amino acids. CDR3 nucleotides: TGTGCCAGCAGCCTGCGGACAGGGGCAAAAACAGATACGCAGTATTTT. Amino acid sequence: CASSLRTGAKTDTQYF.

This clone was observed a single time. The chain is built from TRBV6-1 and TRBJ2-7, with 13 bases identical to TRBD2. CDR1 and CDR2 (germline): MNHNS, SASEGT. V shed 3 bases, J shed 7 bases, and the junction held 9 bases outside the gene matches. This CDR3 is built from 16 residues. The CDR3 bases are TGTGCCAGCAGTGAGGACCTCACTAGCGGGGGGGATGAGCAGTACTTC. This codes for CASSEDLTSGGDEQYF.

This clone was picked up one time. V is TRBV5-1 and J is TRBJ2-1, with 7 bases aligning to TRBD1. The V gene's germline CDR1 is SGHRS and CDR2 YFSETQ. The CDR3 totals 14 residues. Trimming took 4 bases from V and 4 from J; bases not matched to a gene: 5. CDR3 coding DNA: TGCGCCAGCAGCAGGGGACAGACATACAATGAGCAGTTCTTC. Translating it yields CASSRGQTYNEQFF.

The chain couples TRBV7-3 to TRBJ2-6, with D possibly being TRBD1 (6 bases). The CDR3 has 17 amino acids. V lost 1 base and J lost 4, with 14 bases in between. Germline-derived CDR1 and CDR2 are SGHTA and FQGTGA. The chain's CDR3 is CASSLNPPGTGANVLTF. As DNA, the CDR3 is TGTGCCAGCAGCTTAAACCCCCCCGGGACAGGGGCCAACGTCCTGACTTTC.

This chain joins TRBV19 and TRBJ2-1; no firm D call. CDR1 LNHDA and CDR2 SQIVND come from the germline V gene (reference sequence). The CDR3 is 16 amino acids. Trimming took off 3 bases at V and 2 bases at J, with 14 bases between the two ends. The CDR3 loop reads CASSMNAKATYNEQFF. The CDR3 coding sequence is TGTGCCAGTAGTATGAACGCCAAAGCGACCTACAATGAGCAGTTCTTC.

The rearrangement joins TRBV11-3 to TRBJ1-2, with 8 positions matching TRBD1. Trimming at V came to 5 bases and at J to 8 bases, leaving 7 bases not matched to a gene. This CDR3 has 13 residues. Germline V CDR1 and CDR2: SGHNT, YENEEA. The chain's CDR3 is CASSIPGGAGYTF. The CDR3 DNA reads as TGTGCCAGCAGCATTCCAGGGGGCGCGGGCTACACCTTC.

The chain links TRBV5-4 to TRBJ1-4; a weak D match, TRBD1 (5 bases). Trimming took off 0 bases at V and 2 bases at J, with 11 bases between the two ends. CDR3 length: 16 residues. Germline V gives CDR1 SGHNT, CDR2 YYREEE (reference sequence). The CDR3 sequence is CASSLDLAGTNEKLFF. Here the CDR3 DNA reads TGTGCCAGCAGCTTGGACTTGGCAGGGACTAATGAAAAACTGTTTTTT. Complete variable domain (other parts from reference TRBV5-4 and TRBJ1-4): ETGVTQSPTHLIKTRGQQVTLRCSSQSGHNTVSWYQQALGQGPQFIFQYYREEENGRGNFPPRFSGLQFPNYSSELNVNALELDDSALYLCASSLDLAGTNEKLFFGSGTQLSVL.

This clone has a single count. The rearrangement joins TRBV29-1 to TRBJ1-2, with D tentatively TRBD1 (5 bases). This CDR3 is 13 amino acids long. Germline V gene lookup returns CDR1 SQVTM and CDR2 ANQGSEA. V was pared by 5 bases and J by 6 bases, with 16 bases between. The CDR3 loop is CSVLVGGVDGYTF. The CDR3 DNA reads TGCAGCGTTCTCGTCGGGGGAGTCGATGGCTACACCTTC. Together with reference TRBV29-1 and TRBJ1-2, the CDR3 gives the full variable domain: SAVISQKPSRDICQRGTSLTIQCQVDSQVTMMFWYRQQPGQSLTLIATANQGSEATYESGFVIDKFPISRPNLTFSTLTVSNMSPEDSSIYLCSVLVGGVDGYTFGSGTRLTVV.

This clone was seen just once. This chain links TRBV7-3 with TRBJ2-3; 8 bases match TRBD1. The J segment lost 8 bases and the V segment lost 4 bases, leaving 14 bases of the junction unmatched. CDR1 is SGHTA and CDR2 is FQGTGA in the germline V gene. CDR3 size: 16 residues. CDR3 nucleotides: TGTGCCAGCAGCTATGGCGGACTGCCACAGGGGGTTACGCAGTATTTT. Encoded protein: CASSYGGLPQGVTQYF.

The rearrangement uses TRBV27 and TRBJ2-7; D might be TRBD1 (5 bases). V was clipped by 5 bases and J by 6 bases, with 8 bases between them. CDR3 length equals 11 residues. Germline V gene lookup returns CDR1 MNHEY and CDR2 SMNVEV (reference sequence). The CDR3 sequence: CASSPRVEQYF. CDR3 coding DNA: TGTGCCAGCAGTCCCAGGGTCGAGCAGTACTTC.

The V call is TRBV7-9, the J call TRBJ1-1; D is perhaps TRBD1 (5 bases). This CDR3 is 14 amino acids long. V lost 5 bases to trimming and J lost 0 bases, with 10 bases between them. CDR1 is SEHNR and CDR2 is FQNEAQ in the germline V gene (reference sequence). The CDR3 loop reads CASSEGLLNTEAFF. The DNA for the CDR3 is TGTGCCAGCAGCGAGGGACTCCTGAACACTGAAGCTTTCTTT.

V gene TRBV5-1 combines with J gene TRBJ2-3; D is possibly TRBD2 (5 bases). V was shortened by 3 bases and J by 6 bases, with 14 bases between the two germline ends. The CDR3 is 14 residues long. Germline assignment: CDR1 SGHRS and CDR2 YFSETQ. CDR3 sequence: CASSYLAMRDTQYF. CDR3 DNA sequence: TGCGCCAGCAGCTATCTAGCAATGAGGGATACGCAGTATTTT.

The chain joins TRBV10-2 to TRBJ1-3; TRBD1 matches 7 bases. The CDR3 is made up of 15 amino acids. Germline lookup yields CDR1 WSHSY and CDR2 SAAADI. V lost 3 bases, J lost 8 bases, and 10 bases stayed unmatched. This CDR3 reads CASSDFDRVVDTIYF. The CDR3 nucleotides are TGCGCCAGCAGTGACTTCGACAGGGTCGTTGACACCATATATTTT.

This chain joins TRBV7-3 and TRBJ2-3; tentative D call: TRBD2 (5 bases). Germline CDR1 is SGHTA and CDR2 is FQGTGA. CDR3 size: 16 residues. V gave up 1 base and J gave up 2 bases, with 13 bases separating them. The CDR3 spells CASSLSLGGLTDTQYF. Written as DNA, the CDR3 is TGTGCCAGCAGCTTAAGTCTGGGCGGACTCACAGATACGCAGTATTTT.

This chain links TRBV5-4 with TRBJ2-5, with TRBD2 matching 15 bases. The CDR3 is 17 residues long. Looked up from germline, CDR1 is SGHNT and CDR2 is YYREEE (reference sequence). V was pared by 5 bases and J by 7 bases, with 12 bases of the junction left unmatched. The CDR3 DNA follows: TGTGCCAGCAGTTTCGGACTAGCGGGAGGGCCAAATGGGACCCAGTACTTC. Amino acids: CASSFGLAGGPNGTQYF.